Shown below are 9 T cell receptor beta chains from a single sample sequenced in a study of CD4 and CD8 cells across lung adenocarcinoma regions. TCRdb fed the PCR reads into MiXCR, producing one record per CDR3 protein. The repertoire holds some 11,000 distinct CDR3 sequences, with around half as singletons. Sequencing used CD8+ T cells from the margin of a lung tumor. The receptors shown here come from a female donor with lung adenocarcinoma. The CD4 and CD8 labels of this study may be unreliable.

This sequence joins TRBV6-1 and TRBJ2-3; D tentatively fits TRBD1 or TRBD2 (6 bases each). The CDR3 is 15 residues long. Germline lookup yields CDR1 MNHNS and CDR2 SASEGT. Trimming took 8 bases from V and 2 from J, leaving 17 bases between them. The DNA of the CDR3 is TGTGCCAGCGGGTATGGGGGCGGGGACACAGATACGCAGTATTTT. Translation: CASGYGGGDTDTQYF.

The gene calls are TRBV6-1 and TRBJ2-5; possibly TRBD1 for D (5 bases). From germline, CDR1 is MNHNS and CDR2 SASEGT. V was trimmed by 6 bases and J by 8 bases, leaving 13 bases between them. There are 12 residues in the CDR3. The CDR3 spells CASSQGPDTQYF. Written as DNA, the CDR3 is TGTGCCAGCAGCCAGGGCCCAGATACCCAGTACTTC.

Remarks on this clonotype: One end of the junction fails to match germline, which may point to a read error. V gene TRBV6-5 combines with J gene TRBJ2-3, with 10 bases fitting TRBD1. This CDR3 has 15 residues. CDR1 is MNHEY, CDR2 SVGAGI, per germline. CDR3 nucleotide sequence: TGTGCCAGCAGTTACAGGGACAGGGGAAAAGATACGCAGTATTTC. Protein product: CASSYRDRGKDTQYF.

Note on this clonotype: A read error may produce the germline difference seen at one junction end. The chain carries TRBV6-1 and TRBJ2-1; D not resolved. The length of the CDR3 is 15 residues. Germline CDR1 MNHNS, CDR2 SASEGT. Here the CDR3 DNA reads TGTGCCAGCAGTAAACCGGGTGAGTGCACCAATGAGCAGTATTTC. The encoded protein is CASSKPGECTNEQYF.

This clonotype was found many times. The CDR3 sequence is CASVATVYQETQYF. CDR3 sequence (DNA): TGTGCCAGCGTGGCGACAGTGTACCAAGAGACCCAGTACTTC. The J gene is TRBJ2-5, the V gene TRBV6-1; tentative D call: TRBD1 (5 bases). This CDR3 is 14 amino acids long. Trimming left V 8 bases short and J 0 bases short, with 13 bases between. Germline V gene data show CDR1 as MNHNS and CDR2 as SASEGT.

The CDR3 region is CASSERTASGNTIYF. As DNA, the CDR3 is TGTGCCAGCAGTGAAAGGACAGCCTCTGGAAACACCATATATTTT. V usage is TRBV6-1 and J usage is TRBJ1-3; possible D gene TRBD1, 6 bases. Trimming removed 2 bases from V and 0 bases from J, with 8 bases in between. CDR1 is MNHNS and CDR2 is SASEGT in the germline V gene. The CDR3 runs to 15 residues.

Concerning this clonotype: A read error may account for a junction end that differs from germline. The CDR3 sequence is CAGSEAGGTETQYF. In nucleotides, the CDR3 is TGTGCGGGCAGTGAAGCCGGGGGGACAGAGACGCAGTACTTT. This chain uses TRBV6-1 with TRBJ2-3; TRBD1 or TRBD2 may be the D gene (7 bases each). This CDR3 has 14 amino acids. Germline V gene sequence: CDR1 MNHNS, CDR2 SASEGT.

CDR3 protein: CASSQVQGNNEKLFF. The CDR3 DNA follows: TGCGCCAGCAGCCAAGTACAGGGAAATAATGAAAAACTGTTTTTT. The chain carries TRBV4-1 and TRBJ1-4, with D possibly matching TRBD1 (6 bases). The CDR3 consists of 15 residues. The V end lost 1 base, the J end lost 4 bases, and 10 bases lay between the germline ends. Germline V gives CDR1 MGHRA, CDR2 YSYEKL.

By sample share, this clonotype is medium-sized (0.01 to 0.1%). The CDR3 sequence: CATSDSDITNTGELFF. The CDR3 DNA reads as TGTGCCACCAGTGACTCGGACATCACGAACACCGGGGAGCTGTTTTTT. The J gene is TRBJ2-2, the V gene TRBV24-1; tentative D call: TRBD1 (5 bases). V was cut by 4 bases and J by 0 bases, with 11 bases left in between. CDR3 length: 16 amino acids. Germline-derived CDR1 and CDR2 are KGHDR and SFDVKD.